One and the same sample provided the 8 T cell receptor beta chains below, sequenced in a study of Graves' ophthalmopathy and Graves' hyperthyroidism. The TCR beta CDR3 regions underwent amplification from RNA transcripts. The workflow started with a first-round RT-PCR run with HTBI primers and then moved on to a second-round multiplex PCR. A single record per CDR3 protein comes from TCRdb applying MiXCR to the multiplex PCR reads. The sample consists of around 1,000,000 distinct CDR3 sequences, about two fifths of them appearing once. Sequencing was performed on peripheral blood or thyroid tissue (not recorded which). The receptor set was obtained from an adult man with Graves' hyperthyroidism.

This clonotype was seen ten or more times. This sequence joins TRBV20-1 and TRBJ2-7; D not resolved. The CDR3 is 13 residues long. With 0 bases removed from V and 4 bases from J, the gap between germline ends came to 10 bases. The germline V gene encodes CDR1 DFQATT and CDR2 SNEGSKA (reference sequence). This CDR3 reads CSARDTPLYEQYF. As DNA, the CDR3 is TGCAGTGCTAGAGATACCCCTCTGTACGAGCAGTACTTC.

The chain combines TRBV18 with TRBJ1-1, with 7 bases matching TRBD1. Germline CDR1 reads KGHSH; CDR2 reads LQKENI. The CDR3 runs 15 residues. Unmatched junction bases numbered 4, after V lost 0 bases and J lost 3 bases. The CDR3 spells CASSPPSQGYTEAFF. CDR3 nucleotide sequence: TGTGCCAGCTCACCACCTTCACAGGGGTACACTGAAGCTTTCTTT.

The J gene is TRBJ1-1, the V gene TRBV19; 10 bases agree with TRBD1. Germline CDR1 is LNHDA and CDR2 is SQIVND (reference sequence). The CDR3 runs to 13 residues. The V and J ends lost 6 bases and 8 bases, in that order; junction bases with no gene match: 6. The CDR3 loop reads CASRPGQGREAFF. The CDR3 nucleotides read TGTGCCAGTAGACCGGGACAGGGGCGGGAAGCTTTCTTT.

J is TRBJ2-5 and V is TRBV9; possibly TRBD1 for D (6 bases). Germline V CDR1 and CDR2: SGDLS, YYNGEE. The germline V and J ends were trimmed by 4 bases and 5 bases, with 21 bases remaining between them. This CDR3 is 16 amino acids long. DNA of the CDR3: TGTGCCAGCAGCTCATCTTTTGGGGGCGAATTGGAGACCCAGTACTTC. Translated: CASSSSFGGELETQYF.

V usage is TRBV20-1 and J usage is TRBJ2-7, with 14 bases that match TRBD2. Germline loops: CDR1 DFQATT, CDR2 SNEGSKA (reference sequence). The junction had 6 bases not matched to a gene; V was cut back by 0 bases and J by 5 bases. The CDR3 contains 16 residues. CDR3 region: CSARDLTSGRVNEQYF. The CDR3 bases are TGCAGTGCTAGAGACCTGACTAGCGGGAGGGTGAACGAGCAGTACTTC.

This clonotype has a handful of counts. The V and J genes are TRBV20-1 and TRBJ2-2; 7 bases match TRBD1. The length of the CDR3 is 14 residues. V shed 5 bases and J 1 base; nucleotides not matched to a gene: 4. From germline, CDR1 is DFQATT and CDR2 SNEGSKA (reference sequence). CDR3 coding DNA: TGCAGTGCTCCTAGGACAGGGAACACCGGGGAGCTGTTTTTT. It yields the protein CSAPRTGNTGELFF.

V gene TRBV25-1 combines with J gene TRBJ2-7; 7 nucleotides match TRBD1. V was pared by 6 bases and J by 8 bases, with 16 bases of the junction left unmatched. The CDR3 spans 15 residues. From germline, CDR1 is MGHDK and CDR2 SYGVNS. Written as DNA, the CDR3 is TGTGCCAGCAGCACCACCCGGACAGGCTCTCTTAAGCAGTACTTC. It codes for CASSTTRTGSLKQYF.

The chain joins TRBV19 to TRBJ1-6; D is undetermined. V gave up 6 bases and J gave up 16 bases, with 19 bases separating them. In germline, CDR1 is LNHDA, CDR2 SQIVND (reference sequence). The CDR3 length is 13 residues. The CDR3 sequence: CASSPVGGATLHF. CDR3 nucleotide sequence: TGTGCCAGTAGCCCCGTGGGCGGTGCTACTCTCCACTTT.